This T cell receptor (beta chain) was sequenced in a study of beta chain features in type 1 diabetes. Study information: Sorted cells, approximately 110 million in number, were examined across all samples. Points from the study as a whole: Shorter templates might be favored by PCR, and equally so in patients and in controls.

The CDR3 is 12 amino acids. V dropped 4 bases and J dropped 13; count of bases not matched to a gene: 8. Looked up from germline, CDR1 is SGDLS and CDR2 is YYNGEE. A heparinised blood draw that averaged around 0.12 L was obtained once from each donor. All of the isolated RNA was reverse transcribed, so expressed TCRB transcripts were sequenced. Libraries were prepared by immunoSEQ multiplex PCR; TCRdb keeps only in-frame clonotypes and omits some of them. The sample has a few hundred thousand clones, 9.5% to 12% seen once; the top ten hold approximately 0.016%. This clone has a handful of counts. Its target is not known.

This rearrangement joins TRBV9 to TRBJ1-2; 9 bases line up with TRBD1. The TCR comes from a woman aged 25 to 39 in good health. The specimen was naive CD4+ T cells from blood. The CDR3 DNA sequence: TGTGCCAGCAGCCCAGGAGACAGGGGGTGCACCTTC. It translates to CASSPGDRGCTF.